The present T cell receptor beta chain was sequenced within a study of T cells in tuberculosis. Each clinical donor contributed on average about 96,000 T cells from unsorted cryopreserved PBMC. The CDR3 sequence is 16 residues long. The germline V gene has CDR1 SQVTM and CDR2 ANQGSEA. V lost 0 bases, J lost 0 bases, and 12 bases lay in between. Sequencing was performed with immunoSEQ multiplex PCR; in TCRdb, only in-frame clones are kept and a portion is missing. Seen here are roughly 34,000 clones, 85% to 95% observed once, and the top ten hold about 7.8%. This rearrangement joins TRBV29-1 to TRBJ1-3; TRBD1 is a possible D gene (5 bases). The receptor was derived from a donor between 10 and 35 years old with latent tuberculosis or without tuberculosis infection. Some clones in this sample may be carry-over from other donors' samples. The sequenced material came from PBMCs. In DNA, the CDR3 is TGCAGCGTTGAAGAATGGGGCCTAGGCTCTGGAAACACCATATATTTT. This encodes CSVEEWGLGSGNTIYF. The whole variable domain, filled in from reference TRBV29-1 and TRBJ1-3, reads SAVISQKPSRDICQRGTSLTIQCQVDSQVTMMFWYRQQPGQSLTLIATANQGSEATYESGFVIDKFPISRPNLTFSTLTVSNMSPEDSSIYLCSVEEWGLGSGNTIYFGEGSWLTVV.